The 4 T cell receptor beta chains presented below share a single source sample, sequenced in a study of cytomegalovirus exposure and HLA in healthy donors. The study ran its PCR with 60 Vbeta and 13 Jbeta primers. Data came from immunoSEQ multiplex PCR; TCRdb stores just in-frame clones and leaves some out. The table lists approximately 190,000 clones, 82% of them singletons, with roughly 0.097% in the top ten. What was sequenced was PBMCs. The receptors stem from a boy aged 2 to 9 in good health and CMV-seronegative.

The chain joins TRBV2 to TRBJ2-3; D is possibly TRBD2 (5 bases). Germline CDR1 is SNHLY and CDR2 is FYNNEI. The CDR3 loop spans 16 amino acids. V lost 2 bases to trimming and J lost 0 bases, with 12 bases between them. The chain's CDR3 is CASSEQRKSSTDTQYF. The CDR3 DNA is TGTGCCAGCAGTGAACAGCGGAAATCTAGCACAGATACGCAGTATTTT.

J is TRBJ2-1 and V is TRBV4-3, with 8 bases that match TRBD2. The germline V gene has CDR1 LGHNA and CDR2 YSLEER. The J segment lost 4 bases and the V segment lost 4 bases, leaving 6 bases of the junction unmatched. The CDR3 is 15 amino acids. CDR3 DNA sequence: TGCGCCAGCAGCCCAACTAGCGGAGATTACAATGAGCAGTTCTTC. Residues: CASSPTSGDYNEQFF.

The V gene is TRBV5-1, the J gene TRBJ2-3; D is uncertain. Germline V gene lookup returns CDR1 SGHRS and CDR2 YFSETQ. The length of the CDR3 is 12 residues. V lost 2 bases and J lost 4, with 5 bases in between. CDR3 nucleotides: TGCGCCAGCAGCTTAATCGCAGATACGCAGTATTTT. Translation: CASSLIADTQYF.

The chain is built from TRBV4-3 and TRBJ2-2; 10 bases align to TRBD1. This CDR3 region has 15 residues. The germline gives CDR1 LGHNA, CDR2 YSLEER. Trimming at V came to 4 bases and at J to 3 bases, leaving 2 bases not matched to a gene. CDR3 region: CASSLGTGDTGELFF. The CDR3 DNA follows: TGCGCCAGCAGCCTGGGGACAGGGGACACCGGGGAGCTGTTTTTT.